One and the same sample provided the 20 T cell receptor beta chains below, sequenced in a study of cytomegalovirus exposure and HLA in healthy donors. Primers: 60 Vbeta forward and 13 Jbeta reverse. Method: immunoSEQ multiplex PCR; TCRdb's copy keeps in-frame clones and lacks some. Among around 61,000 clones listed, 60% to 70% were seen once. The sample comprised PBMCs. Receptors were obtained from a middle-aged man in good health and CMV-seropositive.

V and J are TRBV13 and TRBJ2-7; D remains ambiguous. CDR3 length: 12 residues. Germline V CDR1 and CDR2: PRHDT, FYEKMQ (reference sequence). V lost 5 bases to trimming and J lost 3 bases, with 8 bases between them. CDR3 in DNA: TGTGCCAGCAGCCTCCAACACTACGAGCAGTACTTC. Translating gives CASSLQHYEQYF.

The rearrangement uses TRBV27 and TRBJ2-1; 8 bases are a match to TRBD2. Per the germline V gene, CDR1 is MNHEY and CDR2 is SMNVEV (reference sequence). This CDR3 is 16 amino acids long. Germline trimming cut 0 bases from V and 14 bases from J; bases unmatched to any gene: 15. The CDR3 region is CASSLSFKREYGVEFF. The CDR3 DNA is TGTGCCAGCAGTTTATCTTTTAAGCGGGAGTACGGCGTGGAGTTCTTC.

The chain employs TRBV19 and TRBJ1-1, with D uncertain. This CDR3 region has 13 residues. V dropped 7 bases and J dropped 4 bases, with 13 bases sitting between them. CDR1 LNHDA and CDR2 SQIVND come from the germline V gene (reference sequence). The CDR3 spells CASIRAEGTEAFF. CDR3 in DNA: TGTGCCAGTATCCGGGCCGAGGGCACTGAAGCTTTCTTT.

The chain uses TRBV10-1 and TRBJ2-7, with a tentative D call TRBD1 (6 bases). The CDR3 consists of 11 residues. V lost 3 bases and J lost 12, with 12 bases in between. Germline assignment: CDR1 WNHNN and CDR2 SYGVQD (reference sequence). The CDR3 reads CASSDTTGLYF. The DNA of the CDR3 is TGCGCCAGCAGTGATACGACAGGTCTGTACTTC.

The genes are TRBV2 and TRBJ2-5; maybe TRBD2 (6 bases). Trimming removed 4 bases at V and 5 bases at J, with 11 bases between. CDR1 SNHLY and CDR2 FYNNEI come from the germline V gene. This CDR3 comprises 13 residues. The CDR3 loop is CASSGAGRETQYF. The CDR3 nucleotides read TGTGCCAGCAGTGGGGCGGGACGGGAGACCCAGTACTTC. Supplemented by reference TRBV2 and TRBJ2-5, the full variable domain reads EPEVTQTPSHQVTQMGQEVILRCVPISNHLYFYWYRQILGQKVEFLVSFYNNEISEKSEIFDDQFSVERPDGSNFTLKIRSTKLEDSAMYFCASSGAGRETQYFGPGTRLLVL.

The chain carries TRBV30 and TRBJ2-3; D might be TRBD2 (6 bases). The CDR3 is 12 residues long. From germline, CDR1 is GTSNPN and CDR2 SVGIG (reference sequence). Trimming left V 3 bases short and J 4 bases short, with 8 bases between. CDR3 protein: CAWRASADTQYF. Written as DNA, the CDR3 is TGTGCCTGGAGGGCTAGCGCAGATACGCAGTATTTT.

A few counts support this clone. This chain connects TRBV11-2 to TRBJ2-7; TRBD1 might be the D (5 bases). Germline CDR1 is SGHAT and CDR2 is FQNNGV. V was cut by 0 bases and J by 5 bases, with 11 bases left in between. The CDR3 extends over 14 amino acids. The CDR3 DNA is TGTGCCAGCAGCTTAGAGGCCAGGGTCCACGAGCAGTACTTC. Translation: CASSLEARVHEQYF.

This clone was detected only a few times. The sample has other DNA sequences that encode this CDR3 too. The genes are TRBV5-4 and TRBJ1-2, with no clear D. CDR1 is SGHNT, CDR2 YYREEE, per germline (reference sequence). The CDR3 length is 13 residues. The V end lost 0 bases, the J end lost 4 bases, and 7 bases lay between the germline ends. The CDR3 DNA reads TGTGCCAGCAGCTTGGACAGCTCCTATGGCTACACCTTC. Amino acid sequence: CASSLDSSYGYTF.

The chain has TRBV15 and TRBJ2-3, with 10 bases identical to TRBD1. CDR3 size: 14 residues. The V segment lost 6 bases and the J segment 6 bases; nucleotides outside the gene matches: 6. Germline values: CDR1 LNHNV, CDR2 YYDKDF (reference sequence). The CDR3 DNA reads TGTGCCACCAGTAGGGACAGGGGTTCGGATACGCAGTATTTT. Its translation: CATSRDRGSDTQYF. Drawing the rest from reference TRBV15 and TRBJ2-3, the complete variable domain is DAMVIQNPRYQVTQFGKPVTLSCSQTLNHNVMYWYQQKSSQAPKLLFHYYDKDFNNEADTPDNFQSRRPNTSFCFLDIRSPGLGDTAMYLCATSRDRGSDTQYFGPGTRLTVL.

The chain recombines TRBV7-9 with TRBJ2-7; the D is unclear. The CDR3 sequence is 16 residues long. Trimming took off 4 bases at V and 3 bases at J, with 19 bases between the two ends. Germline CDR1 reads SEHNR; CDR2 reads FQNEAQ (reference sequence). CDR3 loop: CASSSHRRLPVYEQYF. Written as DNA, the CDR3 is TGTGCCAGCAGCTCCCACCGGCGACTCCCAGTCTACGAGCAGTACTTC.

The V call is TRBV6-5, the J call TRBJ1-6; D gene uncertain. CDR1 and CDR2 (germline): MNHEY, SVGAGI. The CDR3 runs 15 residues. Trimming took off 7 bases at V and 8 bases at J, with 18 bases between the two ends. CDR3 in amino acids: CASTLKRWYHSPLHF. The DNA for the CDR3 is TGTGCCAGCACGCTCAAACGGTGGTACCATTCACCCCTCCACTTT.

The chain employs TRBV10-3 and TRBJ2-5; 7 bases align to TRBD2. Germline CDR1 is ENHRY and CDR2 is SYGVKD. V lost 8 bases and J lost 0; bases outside the gene matches: 0. The CDR3 consists of 12 residues. The CDR3 nucleotides are TGTGCCATCCGGGGGGACCAAGAGACCCAGTACTTC. Its protein product is CAIRGDQETQYF.

This clone has more than one count but fewer than ten. The same CDR3 also results from other DNA sequences found in this sample. The chain links TRBV6-5 to TRBJ1-1, with a tentative D call TRBD1 (6 bases). The germline CDR1 and CDR2 sequences are MNHEY and SVGAGI. The CDR3 runs to 14 residues. The V end was cut by 6 bases, the J end by 0 bases, with 11 bases between. CDR3 sequence: CASRKQGMNTEAFF. In DNA form, the CDR3 reads TGTGCCAGCAGGAAACAGGGCATGAACACTGAAGCTTTCTTT.

The sample holds one count of this clone. V usage is TRBV5-1 and J usage is TRBJ1-5, with TRBD1 matching over 9 bases. CDR3 length: 15 residues. V lost 8 bases and J lost 0; bases outside the gene matches: 6. From germline, CDR1 is SGHRS and CDR2 YFSETQ. The CDR3 reads CASKQGASSNQPQHF. The CDR3, as DNA: TGCGCCAGTAAACAGGGGGCCTCTAGCAATCAGCCCCAGCATTTT.

V is TRBV5-1 and J is TRBJ2-2; 9 bases map to TRBD1. Germline loops: CDR1 SGHRS, CDR2 YFSETQ. The length of the CDR3 is 15 residues. V lost 5 bases to trimming and J lost 6 bases; unmatched junction nucleotides: 8. This chain's CDR3 is CASSSGTGFAGELFF. CDR3 sequence (DNA): TGCGCCAGCAGTTCCGGGACAGGGTTTGCCGGGGAGCTGTTTTTT.

This CDR3 reads CASSLSGNYGYTF. For the CDR3, the DNA is TGTGCCAGCAGTTTATCGGGCAACTATGGCTACACCTTC. The chain links TRBV27 to TRBJ1-2; unclear D gene. The length of the CDR3 is 13 residues. Germline CDR1 reads MNHEY; CDR2 reads SMNVEV (reference sequence). The ends were cut back, 0 bases at V and 2 bases at J, with 4 bases in the middle.

The chain is built from TRBV6-5 and TRBJ2-1; D unclear. The germline V gene has CDR1 MNHEY and CDR2 SVGAGI. V was trimmed by 5 bases and J by 2 bases, leaving 13 bases between them. This CDR3 contains 15 residues. The CDR3 spells CASSRWIGAYNEQFF. DNA for the CDR3: TGTGCCAGCAGTCGTTGGATTGGAGCCTACAATGAGCAGTTCTTC.

The chain joins TRBV5-1 to TRBJ2-1; 11 bases align to TRBD2. CDR3 length equals 15 residues. V shed 5 bases, J shed 2 bases, and the junction held 3 bases outside the gene matches. In germline, CDR1 is SGHRS, CDR2 YFSETQ. CDR3 DNA sequence: TGCGCCAGCAGGACTAGCGGGATCACCTACAATGAGCAGTTCTTC. Protein product: CASRTSGITYNEQFF.

The chain combines TRBV7-2 with TRBJ2-7; D gene uncertain. The germline V and J ends were trimmed by 1 base and 0 bases, with 7 bases remaining between them. The germline CDR1 and CDR2 sequences are SGHTA and FQGNSA. The CDR3 is made up of 14 amino acids. CDR3 in amino acids: CASSLDFSSYEQYF. The DNA for the CDR3 is TGTGCCAGCAGCTTAGATTTTAGCTCCTACGAGCAGTACTTC. Full variable domain (missing parts from reference TRBV7-2 and TRBJ2-7): GAGVSQSPSNKVTEKGKDVELRCDPISGHTALYWYRQSLGQGLEFLIYFQGNSAPDKSGLPSDRFSAERTGGSVSTLTIQRTQQEDSAVYLCASSLDFSSYEQYFGPGTRLTVT.

The genes are TRBV7-2 and TRBJ2-7; 9 bases line up with TRBD2. V lost 6 bases to trimming and J lost 2 bases; unmatched junction nucleotides: 8. The CDR3 length is 15 residues. Germline V lookup: CDR1 SGHTA, CDR2 FQGNSA. DNA for the CDR3: TGTGCCAGCAGACAGCTAGCGGGGACGACCTACGAGCAGTACTTC. Amino acids: CASRQLAGTTYEQYF.